This T cell receptor (beta chain) was found in a study of blood T cell repertoires in COVID-19. Study information: Acute and convalescent COVID-19 samples came from the United States, Italy and Spain. T cells, B-cell-depleted T cells, or PBMCs supplied cDNA or gDNA.

Study processing details: Researchers report that nucleated cell counts were estimated from reference gene primer amplification. Only in-frame clones appear in the TCRdb table, and some are missing; sequencing was by immunoSEQ multiplex PCR. That table furnishes V, J and clone size, whereas the DNA furnished D and trimming. The table shows approximately 140,000 clones, with around 87% occurring only once. This clone appeared a few times. The CDR3 contains 13 residues. Germline V gene data show CDR1 as LNHDA and CDR2 as SQIVND (reference sequence). J lost 2 bases, V lost 6 bases, and 3 bases had no gene match.

The rearrangement uses TRBV19 and TRBJ2-7; 8 bases agree with TRBD2. This clonotype was obtained from a man in his 70s with active COVID-19. The source material was peripheral blood. This chain's CDR3 is CASSRGGTYEQYF. In DNA form, the CDR3 reads TGTGCCAGTAGCCGGGGGGGTACCTACGAGCAGTACTTC.